The 15 T cell receptor beta chains given below trace back to one sample, sequenced in a study of lung T cells in sarcoidosis with Löfgren's syndrome (dated by TCRdb to the late 2010s). The run used an Illumina MiSeq. The public sequencing data were trimmed at Q25 with fastp and processed into clonotypes with MiXCR by TCRdb, which kept only in-frame beta chains. Duplicate CDR3 protein sequences are folded into a single record with the most common DNA and genes. For this sample there are tens of thousands of distinct CDR3 sequences; 21% appear just once. The top ten clones comprise about 2% of the sample. Sequencing was carried out using CD4+ T cells from PBMCs. The receptors shown here come from a human donor with sarcoidosis (Löfgren's syndrome or another form), or a control subject (not recorded which).

This clonotype was seen ten or more times. This chain uses TRBV6-1 with TRBJ2-6; possibly TRBD1 for D (6 bases). Germline V gene sequence: CDR1 MNHNS, CDR2 SASEGT. The V end was cut by 7 bases, the J end by 0 bases, with 13 bases between. The CDR3 runs 16 residues. The DNA of the CDR3 is TGTGCCAGCAAAAAACAGGGTTTCTCTGGGGCCAACGTCCTGACTTTC. It is translated as CASKKQGFSGANVLTF.

The J gene is TRBJ2-2, the V gene TRBV12-3 or TRBV12-4; D may be TRBD2 (6 bases). V lost 7 bases and J 5 bases, leaving 17 bases between the germline ends. The CDR3 totals 15 residues. CDR3 in amino acids: CASTYRGTGTGELFF. The CDR3 DNA is TGTGCCAGCACTTATCGGGGGACGGGTACCGGGGAGCTGTTTTTT.

This clonotype was observed at least ten times. V usage is TRBV20-1 and J usage is TRBJ2-7; D might be TRBD1 (6 bases). V was pared by 0 bases and J by 0 bases, with 15 bases between. The CDR3 consists of 16 residues. In germline, CDR1 is DFQATT, CDR2 SNEGSKA (reference sequence). The CDR3 sequence is CSARDGGRGDSYEQYF. The CDR3 coding sequence is TGCAGTGCTAGAGATGGAGGCAGGGGCGACTCCTACGAGCAGTACTTC.

The rearrangement joins TRBV20-1 to TRBJ2-5, with 8 bases that match TRBD2. The CDR3 extends over 16 amino acids. V trimming: 5 bases; J trimming: 4 bases; junction bases outside the gene matches: 15. Looked up from germline, CDR1 is DFQATT and CDR2 is SNEGSKA (reference sequence). The CDR3 loop reads CSASSGLVAGSETQYF. The DNA of the CDR3 is TGCAGTGCTTCCTCGGGTTTGGTAGCGGGATCAGAGACCCAGTACTTC.

This clonotype was observed at least ten times. This chain links TRBV5-1 with TRBJ1-2; D is perhaps TRBD1 (5 bases). The CDR3 covers 14 residues. Germline assignment: CDR1 SGHRS and CDR2 YFSETQ. Trimming cost V 2 bases and J 1 base, with 9 bases left between them. CDR3 protein: CASSFGDVNYGYTF. CDR3 bases: TGCGCCAGCAGCTTCGGGGACGTTAACTATGGCTACACCTTC.

This clonotype occurred a few times. The chain couples TRBV5-4 to TRBJ2-5, with 7 bases identical to TRBD1. This CDR3 comprises 15 residues. The ends lost 3 bases at V and 1 base at J; junction bases unmatched: 6. Germline V CDR1 and CDR2: SGHNT, YYREEE (reference sequence). The CDR3 is CASSSSGTAQETQYF. The CDR3 DNA reads TGTGCCAGCAGCTCCTCCGGGACAGCCCAAGAGACCCAGTACTTC.

This chain uses TRBV29-1 with TRBJ1-4; 11 bases match TRBD1. The CDR3 runs to 13 residues. Germline V gene lookup returns CDR1 SQVTM and CDR2 ANQGSEA. V lost 7 bases, J lost 7 bases, and 5 bases stayed unmatched. The CDR3 spells CSARTGGSEKLFF. The CDR3 DNA reads as TGCAGCGCTAGGACAGGGGGCTCTGAAAAACTGTTTTTT.

This clonotype was observed many times. V gene TRBV28 combines with J gene TRBJ1-5; 12 bases line up with TRBD1. Trimming at V came to 11 bases and at J to 5 bases, leaving 7 bases not matched to a gene. Germline CDR1 is MDHEN and CDR2 is SYDVKM. The CDR3 is made up of 14 amino acids. CDR3 nucleotide sequence: TGTGCCTGCGTCGGGACAGGGGGCGATCAGCCCCAGCATTTT. This encodes CACVGTGGDQPQHF.

This clonotype has more than one count but fewer than ten. V usage is TRBV5-1 and J usage is TRBJ2-5, with 7 nucleotides matching TRBD2. The V and J ends lost 4 bases and 4 bases, in that order; junction bases with no gene match: 7. From germline, CDR1 is SGHRS and CDR2 YFSETQ. The CDR3 covers 14 residues. This chain's CDR3 is CASSIGGLGETQYF. CDR3 DNA: TGCGCCAGCAGCATTGGAGGACTAGGAGAGACCCAGTACTTC.

This clonotype appeared a few times. This chain joins TRBV3-1 and TRBJ1-6; no reliable D call. The CDR3 runs 18 residues. V lost 3 bases, J lost 0 bases, and 15 bases lay in between. Looked up from germline, CDR1 is LGHDT and CDR2 is YNNKEL (reference sequence). The CDR3 coding sequence is TGTGCCAGCAGCCACCTTCCCATTGGCAGCTCCTATAATTCACCCCTCCACTTT. It codes for CASSHLPIGSSYNSPLHF.

This chain joins TRBV12-3 or TRBV12-4 and TRBJ2-2, with 9 bases fitting TRBD2. The CDR3 totals 16 residues. Trimming took 6 bases from V and 5 from J; bases not matched to a gene: 10. CDR3 coding DNA: TGTGCCAGCAGCTACCTTAGCGGGAGAGGTACCGGGGAGCTGTTTTTT. This translates into CASSYLSGRGTGELFF.

The table lists this clonotype with a few counts. The chain employs TRBV11-2 and TRBJ2-7, with 8 bases matching TRBD1. Germline V gives CDR1 SGHAT, CDR2 FQNNGV. The CDR3 is 14 amino acids. V dropped 2 bases and J dropped 6; count of bases not matched to a gene: 6. The DNA for the CDR3 is TGTGCCAGCAGCTTACAGGGGGCGCCGGTCGAGCAGTACTTC. Amino acids: CASSLQGAPVEQYF.

With respect to this clonotype: A clone one base away is much larger, so this may be a read error. The chain couples TRBV7-2 to TRBJ2-1; D call uncertain. Germline CDR1 is SGHTA and CDR2 is FQGNSA. CDR3 length: 14 residues. CDR3 coding DNA: TGTGCCAACAGCTTAGACCCCTCCTACAATGAGCAGTTCTTC. Its protein is CANSLDPSYNEQFF.

The table lists this clonotype with many counts. The chain links TRBV6-1 to TRBJ1-1, with D tentatively TRBD1 (6 bases). The CDR3 loop spans 14 amino acids. V was trimmed by 6 bases and J by 6 bases, leaving 17 bases between them. Per the germline V gene, CDR1 is MNHNS and CDR2 is SASEGT. CDR3 protein: CASRNDRSPAEAFF. The CDR3 nucleotides read TGTGCCAGCAGGAATGACAGGTCTCCCGCTGAAGCTTTCTTT.

At least ten counts were recorded for this clonotype. The V gene is TRBV12-3 or TRBV12-4, the J gene TRBJ2-1, with 10 bases matching TRBD2. The CDR3 has 18 amino acids. J lost 0 bases, V lost 3 bases, and 8 bases had no gene match. The DNA for the CDR3 is TGTGCCAGCAGTTTCCCAGCGGGAGGGCCGGGCTCCTACAATGAGCAGTTCTTC. Its translation is CASSFPAGGPGSYNEQFF.